The TCR beta chain described here comes from a study of T cells in Graves' hyperthyroidism and ophthalmopathy. RNA transcripts were the template for amplifying TCR beta CDR3 regions. In the first-round RT-PCR of the TCR CDR3, the HTBI primer set was used. TCRdb recomputed calls from the multiplex PCR reads with MiXCR, one row per CDR3 protein. The top ten clones hold about 26% of a sample with about 550,000 distinct CDR3 sequences, less than 25% of them seen once. Findings and caveats of the study: Researchers report that a 13 V-J model separated ophthalmopathy from stable hyperthyroidism. In blood, most of the thyroid clonotypes expanded above 0.001 were also present.

For Graves' hyperthyroidism to be stable, ophthalmopathy could not progress within 18 months. Diagnoses were made from clinical symptoms, serum measures (thyroxine and TRAb), thyroid ultrasound and orbital computed tomography. There are a few counts of this clonotype. Its target is unknown. Sequenced material: blood. The receptor was derived from a man aged 18 to 29 with Graves' hyperthyroidism.

The CDR3 region has the DNA TGCGCCAGCAGCCAAGATAACACAAGAAGCCACGAGCAGTACTTC. Encoded protein: CASSQDNTRSHEQYF. This chain uses TRBV4-1 with TRBJ2-7; D unresolved. CDR1 and CDR2 from the germline V gene are MGHRA and YSYEKL. The CDR3 consists of 15 residues. The V and J ends lost 0 bases and 5 bases respectively, with 14 bases between them.